This TCR beta chain was documented in a study of T cell responses to AZD1222 COVID-19 vaccine. This CDR3 comprises 14 residues. Concerning this clone itself: Its target is unknown.

Only in-frame clones appear in the TCRdb table, and some are missing; sequencing was by immunoSEQ multiplex PCR. The data hold approximately 100,000 clones, with less than 90% observed a single time. Whole-study results and caveats: Receipt of two AZD1222 doses was followed by a rise in Spike-specific TCR breadth and depth.

This chain links TRBV21-1 with TRBJ1-3. TRBV21-1 is classified as a pseudogene. The sequence was obtained from an adult in good health. The material was peripheral blood, obtained on day 0 of AZD1222 vaccination. CDR3 region: CASSPGRSGNTIYF. The CDR3 DNA is TGTGCCAGCAGCCCGGGGAGATCTGGAAACACCATATATTTT.